This T cell receptor beta chain is from a study of T cells in Graves' hyperthyroidism and ophthalmopathy. RNA transcripts gave rise to amplified TCR beta CDR3 regions. The primer set for the first-round RT-PCR of the TCR CDR3 was HTBI. One entry per CDR3 protein, called by TCRdb with MiXCR from the multiplex PCR reads. Of 40,000 to 60,000 distinct CDR3 sequences listed, less than 65% were seen once; the top ten hold 30% to 40%. In the case of this clonotype: At one boundary the junction diverges from the germline segment, which might be a read error.

The length of the CDR3 is 15 residues. Germline values: CDR1 LNHNV, CDR2 YYDKDF (reference sequence). J is TRBJ1-5 and V is TRBV15, with D uncertain. This clonotype was obtained from a man younger than 30 with Graves' hyperthyroidism. The sequenced material came from peripheral blood or thyroid tissue (not recorded which). The chain's CDR3 is CATSRVRGSNQPQHF. DNA for the CDR3: TGTGCCACCAGTAGAGTGCGGGGTAGCAATCAGCCCCAGCATTTT.